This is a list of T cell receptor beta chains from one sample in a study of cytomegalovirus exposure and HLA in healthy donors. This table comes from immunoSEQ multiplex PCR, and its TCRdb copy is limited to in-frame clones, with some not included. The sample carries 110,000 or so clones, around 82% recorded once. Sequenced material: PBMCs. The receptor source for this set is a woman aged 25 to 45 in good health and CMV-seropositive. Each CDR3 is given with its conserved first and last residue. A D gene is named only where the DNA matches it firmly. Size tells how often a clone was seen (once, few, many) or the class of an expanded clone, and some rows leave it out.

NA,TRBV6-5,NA,CASRTTGDTGELFF
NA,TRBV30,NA,CAWSALSGEGSYNEQFF
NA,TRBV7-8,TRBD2,CASSSGLAGVDETQYF
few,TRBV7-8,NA,CASTRKRRATSTDTQYF
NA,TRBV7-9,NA,CASSLQGNEKLFF
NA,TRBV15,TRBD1,CATSKGQGQWFQPQHF
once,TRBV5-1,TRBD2,CASSQGLAGINTDTQYF
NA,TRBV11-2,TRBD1,CASSSTGGGNTIYF
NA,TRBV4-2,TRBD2,CASSQASGGYEQYF
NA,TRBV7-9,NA,CASSLDRQYF
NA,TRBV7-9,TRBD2,CASSFGTIGLAGVNEQFF
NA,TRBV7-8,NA,CASSLALPGGEGNTIYF
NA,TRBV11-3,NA,CASSSWLNEQFF
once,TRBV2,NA,CASSDPGYDTEAFF
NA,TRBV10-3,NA,CAISEFMTNEKLFF
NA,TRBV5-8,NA,CASSLGASYGYTF
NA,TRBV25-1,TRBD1,CASSDPGTEETQYF
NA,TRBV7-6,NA,CASSFRGDYNEKLFF
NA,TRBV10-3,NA,CAISPGEKLFF
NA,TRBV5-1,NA,CASRMTVTDTEAFF
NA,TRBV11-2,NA,CASSLGQGIAEAFF
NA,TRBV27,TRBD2,CASSRIGGLAGGTYEQYF
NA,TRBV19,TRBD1,CASTPYRGSYEQYF
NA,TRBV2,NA,CASTTGPNTEAFF
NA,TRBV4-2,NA,CASSQSLYSNQPQHF
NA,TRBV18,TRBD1,CASSPSPGQGNTEAFF
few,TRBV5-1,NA,CASSLRGGTEAFF
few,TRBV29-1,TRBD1,CSVRTGSFSDTQYF
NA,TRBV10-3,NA,CAISELWGDGTEAFF
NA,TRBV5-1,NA,CASSITAGITGELFF
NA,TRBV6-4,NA,CASSDQRGTEAFF
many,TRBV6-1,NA,CASSFDSNTEAFF
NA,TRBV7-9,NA,CASSVGTLLGTQYF
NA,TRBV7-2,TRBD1,CASSLPTGSAQAFF
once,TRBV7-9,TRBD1,CASSLTGVYYGYTF
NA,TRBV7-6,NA,CASSPTGDTQYF
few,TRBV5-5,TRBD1,CASSPGLGQGEGYNEQFF
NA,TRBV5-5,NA,CASSSIRQTAGNTIYF
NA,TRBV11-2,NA,CASSLTLQGYYDEQFF
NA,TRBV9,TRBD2,CASSPGTSGGWETQYF
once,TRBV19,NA,CASSFGGVFTEAFF
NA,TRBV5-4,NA,CASSSTLAGNTQYF
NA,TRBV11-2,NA,CASSLDASYEQYF
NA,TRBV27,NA,CASSFQGGANVLTF
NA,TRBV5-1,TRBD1,CASSWGDRGDGYTF
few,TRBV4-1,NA,CASRQGERARGSNYGYTF
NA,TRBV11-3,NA,CASSLVVGLASFETQYF
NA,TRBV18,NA,CASSPGANTEAFF
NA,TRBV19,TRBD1,CASTSTGGRTDTQYF
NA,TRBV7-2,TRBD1,CASSFTGTGGGTEAFF
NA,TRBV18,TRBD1,CASSPLGDSAYEQYF
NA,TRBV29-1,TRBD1,CSAETGGGTEAFF
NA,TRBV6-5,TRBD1,CASSYGTGGAETQYF
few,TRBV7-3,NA,CASSPQGHGGYTF